This passage covers 29 T cell receptor beta chains from one sample sequenced in a study of CD8 T cells in ankylosing spondylitis. Their target antigens are unknown. Each CDR3 protein gets one entry after TCRdb re-called the 5' RACE reads with MiXCR. The repertoire holds hundreds of thousands of distinct CDR3 sequences, around 26% seen once, with about 0.89% in the top ten. Whole-study findings and limits: One TCR beta motif, made up of several highly homologous variants, appeared characteristic of ankylosing spondylitis blood.

Material: blood, either unsorted or a sorted T cell fraction (not recorded which). These receptors all come from a male donor with ankylosing spondylitis.

This chain connects TRBV20-1 to TRBJ2-7; D not certain. In germline, CDR1 is DFQATT, CDR2 SNEGSKA (reference sequence). Trimming took off 6 bases at V and 1 base at J, with 10 bases between the two ends. This CDR3 spans 12 amino acids. The CDR3 DNA reads TGCAGTGCCGGGCAGCCTTCCTACGAGCAGTACTTC. Amino acids: CSAGQPSYEQYF.

This chain connects TRBV12-3 or TRBV12-4 to TRBJ1-6; D is possibly TRBD1 (6 bases). V lost 6 bases and J lost 11, with 17 bases in between. The CDR3 is 14 residues long. DNA of the CDR3: TGTGCCAGCAGCCAGGTCCCAGGGGCAACACCCCTCCACTTT. Protein product: CASSQVPGATPLHF.

The chain has TRBV20-1 and TRBJ1-2; 8 nucleotides line up with TRBD1. Germline V CDR1 and CDR2: DFQATT, SNEGSKA (reference sequence). The CDR3 totals 14 residues. V shed 4 bases and J 7 bases; nucleotides not matched to a gene: 11. In nucleotides, the CDR3 is TGCAGTGCTAAACCCGGCAGGGGGCTTGGTGGCTACACCTTC. Residues: CSAKPGRGLGGYTF.

This clonotype was seen a few times. The chain is built from TRBV10-3 and TRBJ2-7; D possibly corresponds to TRBD2 (5 bases). V was trimmed by 0 bases and J by 2 bases, leaving 14 bases between them. The CDR3 spans 16 residues. Germline V CDR1 and CDR2: ENHRY, SYGVKD. Here the CDR3 reads CAISESVGGLTYEQYF. For the CDR3, the DNA is TGTGCCATCAGTGAGTCTGTTGGAGGACTCACCTACGAGCAGTACTTC.

The chain recombines TRBV19 with TRBJ2-1, with 10 nucleotides matching TRBD2. The CDR3 spans 18 residues. The germline V gene encodes CDR1 LNHDA and CDR2 SQIVND (reference sequence). J lost 7 bases, V lost 5 bases, and 17 bases had no gene match. The CDR3 loop reads CASSRSGRLAGRGNEQFF. In nucleotides, the CDR3 is TGTGCCAGTAGTCGGTCGGGTAGACTAGCGGGTCGGGGGAATGAGCAGTTCTTC.

J is TRBJ1-5 and V is TRBV7-9; D ambiguous. CDR1 SEHNR and CDR2 FQNEAQ come from the germline V gene (reference sequence). This CDR3 spans 13 amino acids. V lost 1 base and J lost 7, with 8 bases in between. For the CDR3, the DNA is TGTGCCAGCAGCTTAGGGGAATACCAGCCCCAGCATTTT. It translates to CASSLGEYQPQHF.

This clonotype was detected a few times. This sequence joins TRBV15 and TRBJ2-2; no clear D. The CDR3 covers 16 residues. From germline, CDR1 is LNHNV and CDR2 YYDKDF (reference sequence). Trimming stripped 0 bases from V and 7 bases from J, with 15 bases between. The CDR3 region is CATSRDLGTTGGELFF. For the CDR3, the DNA is TGTGCCACCAGCAGAGATCTGGGAACTACCGGCGGGGAGCTGTTTTTT.

At least ten counts were recorded for this clonotype. This chain connects TRBV7-2 to TRBJ2-3, with 8 bases matching TRBD1. CDR1 and CDR2 from the germline V gene are SGHTA and FQGNSA. The ends lost 2 bases at V and 5 bases at J; junction bases unmatched: 6. CDR3 length equals 15 residues. Here the CDR3 DNA reads TGTGCCAGCAGCTTAATCGGGACAGGCCTAGATACGCAGTATTTT. Translation: CASSLIGTGLDTQYF.

The chain employs TRBV15 and TRBJ2-7, with TRBD1 matching over 7 bases. With 4 bases clipped from V and 2 bases from J, the junction kept 5 bases outside the gene matches. CDR1 and CDR2 (germline): LNHNV, YYDKDF (reference sequence). The CDR3 has 14 amino acids. CDR3 region: CATSTNRGPYEQYF. CDR3 nucleotides: TGTGCCACCAGCACGAACAGGGGTCCCTACGAGCAGTACTTC.

The chain couples TRBV20-1 to TRBJ2-5; possibly TRBD1 for D (6 bases). CDR3 length: 13 residues. Between the trimmed V and J ends, which lost 3 bases and 3 bases, there was a span of 11 bases. The germline V gene encodes CDR1 DFQATT and CDR2 SNEGSKA (reference sequence). CDR3 bases: TGCAGTGCTAGCGGGACACTGGAAGAGACCCAGTACTTC. This sequence encodes CSASGTLEETQYF.

This clonotype was detected many times. V is TRBV12-3 or TRBV12-4 and J is TRBJ2-3, with D perhaps matching TRBD2 (6 bases). CDR3 size: 14 residues. V lost 5 bases to trimming and J lost 4 bases, with 13 bases between them. The chain's CDR3 is CASSLTTSSDTQYF. The DNA for the CDR3 is TGTGCCAGCAGTCTCACGACTAGTTCAGATACGCAGTATTTT.

This clonotype has just a few counts. This chain connects TRBV6-2 or TRBV6-3 to TRBJ2-3; no firm D call. V lost 4 bases and J lost 2, with 4 bases in between. CDR1 MNHEY and CDR2 SVGEGT come from the germline V gene. This CDR3 comprises 12 residues. The CDR3 sequence: CASSFATDTQYF. As DNA, the CDR3 is TGTGCCAGCAGTTTCGCCACAGATACGCAGTATTTT.

The chain carries TRBV20-1 and TRBJ2-7; 10 nucleotides agree with TRBD1. The CDR3 spans 15 residues. Trimming removed 3 bases from V and 1 base from J; junction bases left unmatched: 6. Germline-derived CDR1 and CDR2 are DFQATT and SNEGSKA (reference sequence). CDR3 region: CSARGPGQGSYEQYF. The DNA of the CDR3 is TGCAGTGCTAGGGGCCCGGGACAGGGGTCCTACGAGCAGTACTTC.

The V gene is TRBV20-1, the J gene TRBJ1-3; D remains ambiguous. V gave up 0 bases and J gave up 0 bases, with 9 bases separating them. Per germline, CDR1 DFQATT and CDR2 SNEGSKA (reference sequence). This CDR3 comprises 15 residues. CDR3 DNA sequence: TGCAGTGCTAGAGAACCCAGGTTCTCTGGAAACACCATATATTTT. Translation: CSAREPRFSGNTIYF.

V is TRBV12-3 or TRBV12-4 and J is TRBJ1-3; 9 bases map to TRBD1. The CDR3 runs to 16 residues. Trimming removed 0 bases from V and 4 bases from J; junction bases left unmatched: 4. CDR3 nucleotides: TGTGCCAGCAGTTTAGCCGGGACAGGGTCCGGAAACACCATATATTTT. This encodes CASSLAGTGSGNTIYF.

In this sample, this clonotype turned up once. A read error may account for a junction end that differs from germline. The chain couples TRBV5-1 to TRBJ2-7; TRBD1 matches 7 bases. This CDR3 is 14 amino acids long. Germline-derived CDR1 and CDR2 are SGHRS and YFSETQ. DNA of the CDR3: TGCGCCAGCAGCCCGGCCCCTGACAGGGACGTTTTTGGCTTC. As protein: CASSPAPDRDVFGF.

This clonotype showed up just a few times. V gene TRBV12-3 or TRBV12-4 combines with J gene TRBJ1-6, with a weak D call TRBD1 (5 bases). The V and J ends lost 7 bases and 9 bases respectively, with 16 bases between them. The CDR3 consists of 14 residues. The CDR3 coding sequence is TGTGCCAGCACCCTGGGGGTCGGGGGTTCACCCCTCCACTTT. Its protein is CASTLGVGGSPLHF.

The chain couples TRBV5-1 to TRBJ1-1; D gene ambiguous. This CDR3 region has 14 residues. Trimming left V 0 bases short and J 3 bases short, with 9 bases between. The germline V gene has CDR1 SGHRS and CDR2 YFSETQ. The DNA of the CDR3 is TGCGCCAGCAGCTTGGCCCCAGTAGACACTGAAGCTTTCTTT. It yields the protein CASSLAPVDTEAFF.

This clonotype has a handful of counts. The chain links TRBV18 to TRBJ1-5; 10 nucleotides match TRBD1. The CDR3 contains 17 residues. The germline CDR1 and CDR2 sequences are KGHSH and LQKENI. After removal of 5 bases from V and 2 bases from J, the junction contained 9 bases not matched to a gene. In nucleotides, the CDR3 is TGTGCCAGCTCATCAACCGGGACAGGGGTAGGCAATCAGCCCCAGCATTTT. Its translation: CASSSTGTGVGNQPQHF.

V gene TRBV7-8 combines with J gene TRBJ2-3, with 8 positions matching TRBD2. CDR1 and CDR2 from the germline V gene are SGHVS and FQNEAQ. V lost 5 bases and J lost 6; bases outside the gene matches: 10. The CDR3 is 15 residues long. The DNA of the CDR3 is TGTGCCAGCAGCGCTCCCCCCAGCGGGAGCGATACGCAGTATTTT. It encodes CASSAPPSGSDTQYF.

The J gene is TRBJ2-3, the V gene TRBV7-2; 13 bases agree with TRBD2. V gave up 5 bases and J gave up 5 bases; unmatched junction bases: 7. The CDR3 contains 16 residues. Germline values: CDR1 SGHTA, CDR2 FQGNSA. CDR3 sequence: CASSPGLAGEGDTQYF. The DNA of the CDR3 is TGTGCCAGCAGCCCAGGACTAGCGGGAGAAGGAGATACGCAGTATTTT.

V gene TRBV5-1 combines with J gene TRBJ1-1, with no clear D. The CDR3 is 17 amino acids. The germline V and J ends were trimmed by 0 bases and 2 bases, with 17 bases remaining between them. From germline, CDR1 is SGHRS and CDR2 YFSETQ. The CDR3 nucleotides are TGCGCCAGCAGCTTGGGACTGGGCCTCTCCGCTAACACTGAAGCTTTCTTT. It specifies CASSLGLGLSANTEAFF.

A few counts support this clonotype. The chain uses TRBV30 and TRBJ1-3; D unresolved. Germline lookup yields CDR1 GTSNPN and CDR2 SVGIG (reference sequence). Trimming removed 2 bases at V and 5 bases at J, with 10 bases between. CDR3 length: 13 amino acids. The CDR3 region has the DNA TGTGCCTGGAGTTCCGCCGGGAGAAACACCATATATTTT. It encodes CAWSSAGRNTIYF.

This clonotype was seen more than once but under ten times. This sequence joins TRBV10-3 and TRBJ2-7; 11 nucleotides line up with TRBD2. J gave up 5 bases and V 7 bases, and 16 bases lay outside the gene matches. Germline loops: CDR1 ENHRY, CDR2 SYGVKD. The CDR3 has 17 amino acids. CDR3 nucleotide sequence: TGTGCCATCACCCTACGAGAACTAGCGGGAGCGGGAAACGAGCAGTACTTC. It codes for CAITLRELAGAGNEQYF.

Only a few counts were recorded for this clonotype. The chain is built from TRBV15 and TRBJ2-5; D is tentatively TRBD1 or TRBD2 (5 bases each). Germline loops: CDR1 LNHNV, CDR2 YYDKDF (reference sequence). CDR3 length: 15 residues. V dropped 4 bases and J dropped 4 bases, with 16 bases sitting between them. CDR3 amino acids: CATSISPLGVETQYF. The CDR3 region has the DNA TGTGCCACCAGCATCTCCCCTCTGGGGGTAGAGACCCAGTACTTC.

The gene calls are TRBV15 and TRBJ1-1; no reliable D call. Germline V gene sequence: CDR1 LNHNV, CDR2 YYDKDF (reference sequence). The V gene lost 9 bases and the J gene lost 0 bases, with 11 bases spanning the gap. The CDR3 has 13 amino acids. The CDR3 nucleotides are TGTGCCACGAGCCAGGACCTGAACACTGAAGCTTTCTTT. Its translation: CATSQDLNTEAFF.

V usage is TRBV11-2 and J usage is TRBJ2-7; perhaps D is TRBD1 or TRBD2 (5 bases each). The germline gives CDR1 SGHAT, CDR2 FQNNGV. This CDR3 contains 14 residues. V dropped 4 bases and J dropped 5 bases, with 15 bases sitting between them. Here the CDR3 reads CASSSNGASDEQYF. The DNA of the CDR3 is TGTGCCAGCAGCTCCAACGGGGCCTCGGACGAGCAGTACTTC.

The chain carries TRBV27 and TRBJ1-2, with 9 bases aligning to TRBD1. There are 14 residues in the CDR3. In germline, CDR1 is MNHEY, CDR2 SMNVEV (reference sequence). Trimming took 3 bases from V and 4 from J; bases not matched to a gene: 3. DNA for the CDR3: TGTGCCAGCAGTTTTGGGACAGGGCTCTATGGCTACACCTTC. Its translation is CASSFGTGLYGYTF.

The CDR3 nucleotides read TGTGCCAGCAGCCCGTTGGACAGGGACCTATACAATGAGCAGTTCTTC. Translated: CASSPLDRDLYNEQFF. This rearrangement joins TRBV3-1 to TRBJ2-1; the match to TRBD1 covers 8 bases. Germline V gives CDR1 LGHDT, CDR2 YNNKEL (reference sequence). The J segment lost 4 bases and the V segment lost 4 bases, leaving 9 bases of the junction unmatched. This CDR3 is built from 16 residues.